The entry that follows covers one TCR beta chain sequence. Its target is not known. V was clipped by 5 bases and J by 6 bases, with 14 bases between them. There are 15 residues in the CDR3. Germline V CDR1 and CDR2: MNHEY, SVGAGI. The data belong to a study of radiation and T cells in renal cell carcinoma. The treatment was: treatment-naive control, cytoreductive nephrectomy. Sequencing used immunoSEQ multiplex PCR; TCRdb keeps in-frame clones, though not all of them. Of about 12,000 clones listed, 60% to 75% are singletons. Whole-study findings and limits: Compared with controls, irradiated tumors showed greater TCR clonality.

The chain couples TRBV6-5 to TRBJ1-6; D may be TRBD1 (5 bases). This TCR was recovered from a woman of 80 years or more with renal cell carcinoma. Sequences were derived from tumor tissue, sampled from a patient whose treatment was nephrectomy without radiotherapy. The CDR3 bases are TGTGCCAGCAGTGCATTGGGGACCTTTAATTCACCCCTCCACTTT. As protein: CASSALGTFNSPLHF.